The clone carrying this TCR beta chain was counted once. This entry comes from a study of blood T cell repertoires in COVID-19. Study summary: Sample material is recorded as cDNA or gDNA derived from T cells, B-cell-depleted T cells, or PBMCs.

Germline values: CDR1 SGHNT, CDR2 YYREEE (reference sequence). The CDR3 sequence is 15 residues long. The V gene end was trimmed by 2 bases and the J gene end by 4 bases; junction bases not matched to a gene: 8. Clones were read by immunoSEQ multiplex PCR, and TCRdb kept only the in-frame ones, dropping some. The table has over 60,000 clones, approximately 80% seen once. This rearrangement joins TRBV5-4 to TRBJ1-1, with TRBD1 matching 7 bases. The source is a human donor in a cohort sampled during active COVID-19. The sequenced sample consisted of peripheral blood. CDR3 in DNA: TGTGCCAGCAGCTTACAGGGGCCTGAGGGCACTGAAGCTTTCTTT. Translating it yields CASSLQGPEGTEAFF.